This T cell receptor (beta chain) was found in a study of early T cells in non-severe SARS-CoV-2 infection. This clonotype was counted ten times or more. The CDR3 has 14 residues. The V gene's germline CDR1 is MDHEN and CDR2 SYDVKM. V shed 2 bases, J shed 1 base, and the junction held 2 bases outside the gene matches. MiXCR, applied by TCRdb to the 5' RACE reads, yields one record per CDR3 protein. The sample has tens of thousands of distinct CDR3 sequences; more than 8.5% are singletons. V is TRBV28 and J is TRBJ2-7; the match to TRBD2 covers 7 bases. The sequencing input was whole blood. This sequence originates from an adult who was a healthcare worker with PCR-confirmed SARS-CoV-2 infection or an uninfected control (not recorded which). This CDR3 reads CASSLSGMSYEQYF. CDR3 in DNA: TGTGCCAGCAGTTTAAGCGGGATGTCCTACGAGCAGTACTTC.